The rows below give T cell receptor beta chains drawn from one sample of a study of vaccination and CD4 T cells after COVID-19. Which antigens these TCRs recognize remains unknown. TCRdb processed the PCR reads anew with MiXCR; each CDR3 protein has one entry. The sample yields approximately 17,000 distinct CDR3 sequences, 50% to 60% seen once. Sequencing was performed on CD4+ T cells from blood, cultured in vitro, taken before SARS-CoV-2 vaccination. These receptors were obtained from a human donor who had recovered from COVID-19. The CDR3 runs from the conserved cysteine through the conserved F or W. The D gene is left open where the match is weak. Rows give clone size only sometimes, using once, few, many, or a class for an expanded clone.

j_call | d_call | clone_size | v_call | cdr3_aa | cdr3_nt
TRBJ2-7 | TRBD1 | NA | TRBV6-5 | CASSSPRTGVRAWTYEQYF | TGTGCCAGCAGTTCCCCTAGGACAGGGGTCCGGGCATGGACCTACGAGCAGTACTTC
TRBJ2-3 | NA | NA | TRBV10-1 | CASSDGSSTDTQYF | TGCGCCAGCAGTGACGGGAGTAGCACAGATACGCAGTATTTT
TRBJ2-3 | TRBD2 | few | TRBV7-7 | CASSLLAAGTDTQYF | TGTGCTAGCAGCTTACTAGCGGCAGGTACAGATACGCAGTATTTT
TRBJ2-5 | NA | NA | TRBV6-1 | CASSPSGFQETQYF | TGTGCCAGCAGCCCGAGTGGGTTCCAAGAGACCCAGTACTTC
TRBJ2-5 | NA | NA | TRBV20-1 | CSARGAEETQYF | TGCAGTGCACGAGGGGCGGAGGAGACCCAGTACTTC
TRBJ2-2 | NA | NA | TRBV28 | CASSLSRGIGGELFF | TGTGCCAGCAGTTTAAGTCGGGGAATTGGCGGGGAGCTGTTTTTT
TRBJ1-1 | TRBD1 | NA | TRBV28 | CASFIRTGSSEAFF | TGTGCCAGCTTCATCCGGACAGGAAGCTCCGAAGCTTTCTTT
TRBJ2-5 | NA | NA | TRBV4-3 | CASSQDPRKETQYF | TGCGCCAGCAGCCAAGATCCCAGGAAGGAGACCCAGTACTTC
TRBJ2-3 | NA | NA | TRBV15 | CATQRRTTTDMQYF | TGTGCCACCCAACGCAGGACCACCACAGATATGCAGTATTTT
TRBJ2-3 | TRBD1 | few | TRBV7-9 | CASGQGALDTQYF | TGTGCCAGCGGACAGGGGGCGTTAGATACGCAGTATTTT
TRBJ2-6 | NA | medium-sized | TRBV27 | CASSSLYSGANVLTF | TGTGCCAGCAGTTCCCTCTATTCTGGGGCCAACGTCCTGACTTTC
TRBJ2-7 | TRBD1 | NA | TRBV28 | CASSLGTASYEQYF | TGTGCCAGCAGTTTGGGGACAGCTTCCTACGAGCAGTACTTC
TRBJ1-4 | TRBD1 | few | TRBV20-1 | CSAPQQGDLSLFF | TGCAGTGCTCCCCAACAGGGGGATCTCTCGCTGTTTTTT
TRBJ2-1 | NA | NA | TRBV20-1 | CSAMTDEQFF | TGCAGTGCTATGACCGATGAGCAGTTCTTC
TRBJ1-2 | NA | NA | TRBV30 | CAWSSQGGYTF | TGTGCCTGGAGTTCGCAGGGAGGCTACACCTTC
TRBJ1-6 | NA | NA | TRBV6-4 | CASSVQQGQPPLHF | TGTGCCAGCAGTGTCCAACAGGGTCAACCACCCCTCCACTTT
TRBJ2-7 | NA | NA | TRBV19 | CASSIKGSYEQYF | TGTGCCAGTAGTATCAAGGGATCCTACGAGCAGTACTTC
TRBJ1-5 | TRBD1 | NA | TRBV20-1 | CSAPRTGGFFNQPQHF | TGCAGTGCTCCTCGGACAGGGGGTTTTTTCAATCAGCCCCAGCATTTT
TRBJ2-3 | NA | few | TRBV12-3/TRBV12-4 | CASRRDFTDTQYF | TGTGCCAGCAGGCGGGATTTCACAGATACGCAGTATTTT
TRBJ1-2 | NA | NA | TRBV15 | CATSRELASPIGYTF | TGTGCCACCAGCAGAGAGTTGGCCTCTCCAATCGGCTACACCTTC
TRBJ1-4 | NA | NA | TRBV19 | CASSMSPGTEKLFF | TGTGCCAGTAGTATGAGCCCCGGCACGGAAAAACTGTTTTTT
TRBJ2-7 | NA | NA | TRBV5-1 | CASSTHQGPYEQYF | TGCGCCAGCAGCACGCACCAGGGTCCCTACGAGCAGTACTTC
TRBJ2-7 | TRBD1 | NA | TRBV20-1 | CSVSGQGPYEQYF | TGCAGTGTTTCGGGACAGGGCCCCTACGAGCAGTACTTC
TRBJ1-5 | NA | few | TRBV15 | CATSRDFGTNQPQHF | TGTGCCACCAGCAGAGATTTTGGAACCAATCAGCCCCAGCATTTT
TRBJ1-1 | NA | few | TRBV6-1 | CASRPRQWGSTEAFF | TGTGCCAGCAGGCCTCGACAGTGGGGGAGCACTGAAGCTTTCTTT
TRBJ2-2 | TRBD1 | NA | TRBV2 | CASSEKGTGGTGELFF | TGTGCCAGCAGTGAAAAAGGGACAGGGGGGACCGGGGAGCTGTTTTTT